The 26 T cell receptor beta chains given below trace back to one sample, sequenced in a study of shared clonotypes between healthy human individuals. The method was immunoSEQ multiplex PCR; TCRdb's version includes in-frame clones alone and lacks a portion of them. This sample has about 470,000 clones, with about 85% found just once. The sample taken for sequencing was PBMCs. These receptors were collected from a woman aged 40 to 55 in good health. Some clones in this sample may be carry-over from other donors' samples.

V is TRBV10-3 and J is TRBJ2-2; 9 bases fit TRBD2. The CDR3 is 16 amino acids. V shed 5 bases, J shed 5 bases, and the junction held 9 bases outside the gene matches. Germline V gene sequence: CDR1 ENHRY, CDR2 SYGVKD. The CDR3 here is CAISPGSGRQTGELFF. CDR3 DNA: TGTGCCATCAGTCCCGGTAGCGGGAGACAAACCGGGGAGCTGTTTTTT.

This rearrangement joins TRBV6-4 to TRBJ1-5; possibly TRBD1 for D (6 bases). V dropped 3 bases and J dropped 7 bases, with 13 bases sitting between them. Germline V gives CDR1 MRHNA, CDR2 SNTAGT. The CDR3 length is 14 residues. CDR3 in DNA: TGTGCCAGCAGTGAACAGGGATCCGGGCAGCCCCAGCATTTT. It encodes CASSEQGSGQPQHF.

The chain carries TRBV5-1 and TRBJ2-3; 8 bases match TRBD2. CDR1 and CDR2 (germline): SGHRS, YFSETQ. J gave up 0 bases and V 4 bases, and 7 bases lay outside the gene matches. The CDR3 runs to 16 residues. CDR3 region: CASSPGLEVSTDTQYF. For the CDR3, the DNA is TGCGCCAGCAGCCCGGGACTAGAAGTAAGCACAGATACGCAGTATTTT. The full variable domain, its missing parts supplied by reference TRBV5-1 and TRBJ2-3, is KAGVTQTPRYLIKTRGQQVTLSCSPISGHRSVSWYQQTPGQGLQFLFEYFSETQRNKGNFPGRFSGRQFSNSRSEMNVSTLELGDSALYLCASSPGLEVSTDTQYFGPGTRLTVL.

This clone occurred once. This sequence joins TRBV9 and TRBJ2-5; the match to TRBD2 covers 13 bases. Germline CDR1 reads SGDLS; CDR2 reads YYNGEE. The CDR3 extends over 17 amino acids. V lost 3 bases to trimming and J lost 2 bases; unmatched junction nucleotides: 7. This chain's CDR3 is CASSARTSGRSQETQYF. For the CDR3, the DNA is TGTGCCAGCAGCGCGAGGACTAGCGGGAGAAGTCAAGAGACCCAGTACTTC.

The CDR3 nucleotides read TGTGCCAGCAGCCGACCGGGACCCCACAGAGGGGAGACCCAGTACTTC. The encoded protein is CASSRPGPHRGETQYF. The J gene is TRBJ2-5, the V gene TRBV11-2, with D tentatively TRBD1 or TRBD2 (5 bases each). Germline V gene lookup returns CDR1 SGHAT and CDR2 FQNNGV. The length of the CDR3 is 16 residues. Trimming stripped 5 bases from V and 5 bases from J, with 21 bases between.

The rearrangement joins TRBV4-3 to TRBJ2-1; D ambiguous. The CDR3 contains 13 residues. Germline-derived CDR1 and CDR2 are LGHNA and YSLEER. V lost 0 bases and J 10 bases, leaving 10 bases between the germline ends. The CDR3 nucleotides read TGCGCCAGCAGCCAAGATCGGGCTAGGGAGCAGTTCTTC. It codes for CASSQDRAREQFF.

This rearrangement joins TRBV28 to TRBJ1-5, with D maybe TRBD1 (6 bases). V lost 5 bases and J lost 5, with 13 bases in between. The germline V gene encodes CDR1 MDHEN and CDR2 SYDVKM. The CDR3 contains 14 residues. CDR3 in amino acids: CASSPDRLYQPQHF. CDR3 coding DNA: TGTGCCAGCAGTCCCGACAGGCTATATCAGCCCCAGCATTTT.

The DNA of the CDR3 is TGTGCCATCCGCGGGGGGGGCCCCTACGAGCAGTACTTC. It encodes CAIRGGGPYEQYF. The gene calls are TRBV27 and TRBJ2-7; TRBD2 matches 9 bases. The CDR3 contains 13 residues. V was pared by 10 bases and J by 2 bases, with 6 bases of the junction left unmatched. Germline CDR1 MNHEY, CDR2 SMNVEV (reference sequence).

The count of this clone is one. The rearrangement links TRBV6-6 to TRBJ2-7; D possibly corresponds to TRBD2 (6 bases). V was pared by 3 bases and J by 0 bases, with 12 bases between. The CDR3 extends over 15 amino acids. Germline lookup yields CDR1 MNHNY and CDR2 SVGAGI (reference sequence). This CDR3 reads CASSYFGGSSYEQYF. The CDR3 nucleotides read TGTGCCAGCAGTTATTTTGGGGGGAGCTCCTACGAGCAGTACTTC.

The genes are TRBV5-1 and TRBJ2-2; TRBD2 matches at 7 bases. Germline V gives CDR1 SGHRS, CDR2 YFSETQ. Trimming cost V 4 bases and J 4 bases; bases outside gene matches: 10. This CDR3 region has 16 residues. CDR3 bases: TGCGCCAGCAGCCGGGGGACTAACCGAGGCACCGGGGAGCTGTTTTTT. Encoded protein: CASSRGTNRGTGELFF.

The genes are TRBV25-1 and TRBJ1-2; 7 bases align to TRBD1. Trimming took 6 bases from V and 2 from J; bases not matched to a gene: 0. There are 12 residues in the CDR3. Looked up from germline, CDR1 is MGHDK and CDR2 is SYGVNS. The CDR3 spells CASRGQNYGYTF. The CDR3 DNA reads TGTGCCAGCAGGGGACAGAACTATGGCTACACCTTC.

This clone was detected only a few times. This chain links TRBV5-5 with TRBJ1-4, with D unresolved. This CDR3 has 14 amino acids. The V and J ends lost 3 bases and 5 bases respectively, with 11 bases between them. Per the germline V gene, CDR1 is SGHKS and CDR2 is YYEKEE (reference sequence). As DNA, the CDR3 is TGTGCCAGCAGCTCCGAACTGGGAAATGAAAAACTGTTTTTT. Amino acid sequence: CASSSELGNEKLFF.

This sequence joins TRBV27 and TRBJ2-7; D gene uncertain. In germline, CDR1 is MNHEY, CDR2 SMNVEV (reference sequence). This CDR3 spans 13 amino acids. V gave up 8 bases and J gave up 6 bases, with 17 bases separating them. The CDR3: CASFEAPWGEQYF. The CDR3 bases are TGTGCCAGCTTTGAGGCCCCTTGGGGCGAGCAGTACTTC.

The chain couples TRBV7-9 to TRBJ2-1; D not certain. In germline, CDR1 is SEHNR, CDR2 FQNEAQ (reference sequence). Deletions cut 6 bases from V and 9 bases from J, with 12 bases between. The CDR3 consists of 12 residues. In DNA form, the CDR3 reads TGTGCCAGCAGTTCGCTAGGAATTGAGCAGTTCTTC. Translated, it gives CASSSLGIEQFF. The full variable domain, its missing parts supplied by reference TRBV7-9 and TRBJ2-1, is DTGVSQNPRHKITKRGQNVTFRCDPISEHNRLYWYRQTLGQGPEFLTYFQNEAQLEKSRLLSDRFSAERPKGSFSTLEIQRTEQGDSAMYLCASSSLGIEQFFGPGTRLTVL.

V is TRBV28 and J is TRBJ2-1; the D gene is possibly TRBD2 (5 bases). Germline CDR1 and CDR2: MDHEN and SYDVKM. This CDR3 spans 16 amino acids. V lost 6 bases and J lost 9, with 24 bases in between. Written as DNA, the CDR3 is TGTGCCAGCAGCACCCTCGGCCAACCTCCCGAGGGTGAGCAGTTCTTC. Translating it yields CASSTLGQPPEGEQFF.

J is TRBJ2-3 and V is TRBV4-2; TRBD1 aligns across 8 bases. CDR1 LGHNA and CDR2 YNFKEQ come from the germline V gene. The CDR3 loop spans 13 amino acids. The junction had 1 base not matched to a gene; V was cut back by 1 base and J by 7 bases. The CDR3 spells CASSQGTGNTQYF. The CDR3, as DNA: TGTGCCAGCAGCCAAGGGACAGGGAATACGCAGTATTTT.

In its sample, this clone is medium-sized. This sample includes further DNA sequences coding for the same CDR3. The chain recombines TRBV5-1 with TRBJ1-5; D unclear. V lost 4 bases to trimming and J lost 0 bases, with 23 bases between them. Germline lookup yields CDR1 SGHRS and CDR2 YFSETQ. There are 19 residues in the CDR3. CDR3 protein: CASSPPQARPEHSNQPQHF. Written as DNA, the CDR3 is TGCGCCAGCAGCCCTCCCCAGGCCCGACCCGAACATAGCAATCAGCCCCAGCATTTT.

This chain uses TRBV28 with TRBJ1-3; D remains ambiguous. This CDR3 region has 13 residues. The V gene's germline CDR1 is MDHEN and CDR2 SYDVKM. V was cut by 1 base and J by 2 bases, with 3 bases left in between. For the CDR3, the DNA is TGTGCCAGCAGTTTATTCGCTGGAAACACCATATATTTT. Translated: CASSLFAGNTIYF.

The chain couples TRBV29-1 to TRBJ1-4; possible D gene TRBD1, 5 bases. Germline CDR1 and CDR2: SQVTM and ANQGSEA. CDR3 length: 11 residues. Trimming left V 4 bases short and J 10 bases short, with 10 bases between. CDR3 sequence reads: CSVAGNGKLFF. The CDR3 nucleotides read TGCAGCGTTGCAGGGAACGGAAAACTGTTTTTT.

This clone has a handful of counts. The chain's CDR3 is CSVLGQGTYEQYF. The CDR3 coding sequence is TGCAGCGTTCTGGGCCAGGGAACCTACGAGCAGTACTTC. This rearrangement joins TRBV29-1 to TRBJ2-7; a possible D gene is TRBD1 (5 bases). The CDR3 covers 13 residues. V was clipped by 5 bases and J by 2 bases, with 13 bases between them. Germline values: CDR1 SQVTM, CDR2 ANQGSEA.

The CDR3 DNA reads as TGTGCCAGCAGCTTCGCAGACGGGCACCCTTCGAACACCGGGGAGCTGTTTTTT. This encodes CASSFADGHPSNTGELFF. This sequence joins TRBV9 and TRBJ2-2; no definite D call. V was clipped by 4 bases and J by 0 bases, with 19 bases between them. This CDR3 spans 18 amino acids. Germline lookup yields CDR1 SGDLS and CDR2 YYNGEE.

This chain connects TRBV5-6 to TRBJ1-2; D uncertain. Looked up from germline, CDR1 is SGHDT and CDR2 is YYEEEE. CDR3 size: 13 residues. Trimming removed 7 bases from V and 4 bases from J, with 14 bases in between. This CDR3 is CASAPSGSYGYTF. In nucleotides, the CDR3 is TGTGCCAGCGCCCCGTCAGGATCCTATGGCTACACCTTC. Together with reference TRBV5-6 and TRBJ1-2, the CDR3 gives the full variable domain: DAGVTQSPTHLIKTRGQQVTLRCSPKSGHDTVSWYQQALGQGPQFIFQYYEEEERQRGNFPDRFSGHQFPNYSSELNVNALLLGDSALYLCASAPSGSYGYTFGSGTRLTVV.

The chain links TRBV6-5 to TRBJ2-5, with D perhaps TRBD1 (7 bases). The closer fit of TRBJ2-7 to the DNA end suggests the J call may be wrong. The CDR3 length is 15 residues. Germline values: CDR1 MNHEY, CDR2 SVGAGI. The CDR3 loop reads CASSYLAAGGNEQYF. The CDR3 DNA reads as TGTGCCAGCAGTTACCTCGCGGCAGGGGGGAACGAGCAGTACTTC.

The V call is TRBV28, the J call TRBJ1-5, with D possibly being TRBD1 (6 bases). Trimming removed 2 bases at V and 4 bases at J, with 12 bases between. Germline CDR1 and CDR2: MDHEN and SYDVKM. This CDR3 is 15 amino acids long. The CDR3 bases are TGTGCCAGCAGTTTAAGGCAGGGGAGTAATCAGCCCCAGCATTTT. Its translation is CASSLRQGSNQPQHF.

The chain uses TRBV30 and TRBJ2-7; 7 positions agree with TRBD1. Germline values: CDR1 GTSNPN, CDR2 SVGIG (reference sequence). J was trimmed by 6 bases and V by 0 bases; bases with no gene match: 5. This CDR3 spans 13 amino acids. The CDR3 sequence: CAWSVTGLGEQYF. The CDR3 bases are TGTGCCTGGAGTGTGACAGGGTTGGGCGAGCAGTACTTC.

As concerns this clone: The identical CDR3 is also encoded by other nucleotide sequences in the sample. The chain is built from TRBV11-1 and TRBJ2-5, with D possibly being TRBD1 (5 bases). This CDR3 region has 15 residues. Germline V CDR1 and CDR2: SGHAT, FQDESV (reference sequence). V dropped 1 base and J dropped 5 bases, with 14 bases sitting between them. The CDR3 nucleotides are TGTGCCAGCAGCTTAGTTGGCAGGGCTTGGGAGACCCAGTACTTC. Protein: CASSLVGRAWETQYF.